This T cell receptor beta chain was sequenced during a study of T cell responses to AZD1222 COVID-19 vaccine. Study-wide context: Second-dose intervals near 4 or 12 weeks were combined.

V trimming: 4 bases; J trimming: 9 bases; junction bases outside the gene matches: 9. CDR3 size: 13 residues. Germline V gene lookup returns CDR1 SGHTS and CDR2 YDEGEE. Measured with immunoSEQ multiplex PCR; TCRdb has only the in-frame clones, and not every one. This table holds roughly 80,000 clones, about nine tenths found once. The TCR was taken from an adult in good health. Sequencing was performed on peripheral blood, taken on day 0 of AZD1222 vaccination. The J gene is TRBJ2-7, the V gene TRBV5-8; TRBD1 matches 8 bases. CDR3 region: CASSLGTGSLQYF. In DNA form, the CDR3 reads TGTGCCAGCAGCCTCGGGACAGGCAGCTTGCAGTACTTC. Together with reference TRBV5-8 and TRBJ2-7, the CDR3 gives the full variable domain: EAGVTQSPTHLIKTRGQQATLRCSPISGHTSVYWYQQALGLGLQFLLWYDEGEERNRGNFPPRFSGRQFPNYSSELNVNALELEDSALYLCASSLGTGSLQYFGPGTRLTVT.